What follows are 31 T cell receptor beta chains derived from one specimen sequenced in a study of T cell clonotyping in hematopoietic cell transplantation. Time point specified: recipient sample about 28 days before transplant, after cytoreduction. Using immunoSEQ multiplex PCR, the repertoire was profiled, and TCRdb retains in-frame clones only, with some absent. The data show roughly 44,000 clones, about 85% seen once. The sequences come from peripheral blood mononuclear cells, collected before stem cell transplant. These receptors came from a man aged 55 to 69 with acute myeloid leukemia. Some clones in this sample may be carry-over from other donors' samples.

The J gene is TRBJ2-5, the V gene TRBV14; weak D call: TRBD1 (5 bases). The germline gives CDR1 SGHDN, CDR2 FVKESK. Trimming took 1 base from V and 7 from J, leaving 13 bases between them. CDR3 length equals 14 residues. CDR3 sequence (DNA): TGTGCCAGCAGCCAAGTGTGGACCGACAGGACCCAGTACTTC. Translated, it gives CASSQVWTDRTQYF.

This clone occurred a few times. The chain combines TRBV6-6 with TRBJ1-2, with 8 bases aligning to TRBD1. The CDR3 spans 13 residues. The germline CDR1 and CDR2 sequences are MNHNY and SVGAGI (reference sequence). V trimming: 8 bases; J trimming: 3 bases; junction bases outside the gene matches: 5. The CDR3: CASSQGVDYGYTF. For the CDR3, the DNA is TGTGCCAGCTCACAGGGGGTAGACTATGGCTACACCTTC.

The chain has TRBV5-1 and TRBJ1-1; no firm D call. The V gene's germline CDR1 is SGHRS and CDR2 YFSETQ. V gave up 1 base and J gave up 6 bases, with 4 bases separating them. The CDR3 length is 11 residues. The DNA for the CDR3 is TGCGCCAGCAGCTTGCCAGCTGAAGCTTTCTTT. Encoded protein: CASSLPAEAFF.

The chain carries TRBV11-3 and TRBJ1-1; D unclear. The CDR3 is made up of 13 amino acids. The germline CDR1 and CDR2 sequences are SGHNT and YENEEA. The V end lost 1 base, the J end lost 5 bases, and 8 bases lay between the germline ends. Here the CDR3 reads CASSLGGPTEAFF. The CDR3 DNA reads as TGTGCCAGCAGCTTAGGAGGGCCGACTGAAGCTTTCTTT.

This clone came up once. V gene TRBV28 combines with J gene TRBJ1-5, with D unresolved. V was pared by 8 bases and J by 0 bases, with 8 bases between. The CDR3 is made up of 13 amino acids. The V gene's germline CDR1 is MDHEN and CDR2 SYDVKM. The CDR3 protein is CASGLHSNQPQHF. Here the CDR3 DNA reads TGTGCCAGCGGTCTCCATAGCAATCAGCCCCAGCATTTT.

This clone has just a few counts. The chain carries TRBV7-9 and TRBJ2-6; the D is unclear. This CDR3 has 15 amino acids. Trimming cost V 1 base and J 0 bases, with 4 bases left between them. Per the germline V gene, CDR1 is SEHNR and CDR2 is FQNEAQ (reference sequence). CDR3 sequence: CASSLVASGANVLTF. In nucleotides, the CDR3 is TGTGCCAGCAGCTTAGTAGCCTCTGGGGCCAACGTCCTGACTTTC.

V gene TRBV7-6 combines with J gene TRBJ1-3; D not resolved. The CDR3 contains 17 residues. The V gene lost 0 bases and the J gene lost 0 bases, with 12 bases spanning the gap. Germline V CDR1 and CDR2: SGHVS, FNYEAQ. The CDR3 protein is CASSLAGGPISGNTIYF. The CDR3, as DNA: TGTGCCAGCAGCTTAGCCGGAGGGCCGATCTCTGGAAACACCATATATTTT.

This chain uses TRBV7-3 with TRBJ2-3, with D tentatively TRBD2 (6 bases). V lost 5 bases, J lost 4 bases, and 16 bases lay in between. CDR1 and CDR2 from the germline V gene are SGHTA and FQGTGA. The CDR3 is made up of 15 amino acids. CDR3 DNA sequence: TGTGCCAGCAGCCCTCGGGACTCTACGGCAGATACGCAGTATTTT. Translation gives CASSPRDSTADTQYF.

The chain couples TRBV7-9 to TRBJ1-4, with unresolved D. CDR1 SEHNR and CDR2 FQNEAQ come from the germline V gene (reference sequence). The V end lost 1 base, the J end lost 2 bases, and 11 bases lay between the germline ends. The CDR3 covers 16 residues. CDR3 nucleotide sequence: TGTGCCAGCAGCTTAGATAGGTTCGGGACTAATGAAAAACTGTTTTTT. Translating it yields CASSLDRFGTNEKLFF.

This clone was seen just once. The V gene is TRBV7-2, the J gene TRBJ2-6; D is ambiguous. This CDR3 is 14 amino acids long. V was pared by 5 bases and J by 0 bases, with 5 bases between. Looked up from germline, CDR1 is SGHTA and CDR2 is FQGNSA. CDR3 sequence reads: CASSKDSGANVLTF. Here the CDR3 DNA reads TGTGCCAGCAGCAAGGACTCTGGGGCCAACGTCCTGACTTTC.

This clone was seen a few times. This chain uses TRBV4-1 with TRBJ1-1; D unclear. V lost 0 bases and J 4 bases, leaving 3 bases between the germline ends. Germline loops: CDR1 MGHRA, CDR2 YSYEKL. This CDR3 has 12 amino acids. The CDR3 reads CASSQDSTEAFF. The CDR3 nucleotides are TGCGCCAGCAGCCAAGACTCCACTGAAGCTTTCTTT.

CDR3: CASRAGTANYGYTF. The CDR3 DNA is TGTGCCAGTAGGGCCGGGACAGCAAACTATGGCTACACCTTC. V usage is TRBV19 and J usage is TRBJ1-2, with 7 bases aligning to TRBD1. The V and J ends lost 6 bases and 2 bases, in that order; junction bases with no gene match: 6. CDR3 size: 14 residues. The germline gives CDR1 LNHDA, CDR2 SQIVND (reference sequence).

J is TRBJ2-6 and V is TRBV30; 11 bases are a match to TRBD1. Trimming removed 8 bases from V and 1 base from J; junction bases left unmatched: 10. This CDR3 has 17 amino acids. CDR1 is GTSNPN and CDR2 is SVGIG in the germline V gene (reference sequence). The CDR3 loop is CARNPGTGGSGANVLTF. CDR3 bases: TGTGCCCGGAACCCCGGGACAGGGGGTTCTGGGGCCAACGTCCTGACTTTC. Supplemented by reference TRBV30 and TRBJ2-6, the full variable domain reads SQTIHQWPATLVQPVGSPLSLECTVEGTSNPNLYWYRQAAGRGLQLLFYSVGIGQISSEVPQNLSASRPQDRQFILSSKKLLLSDSGFYLCARNPGTGGSGANVLTFGAGSRLTVL.

In its sample, this clone was seen a few times. The V and J genes are TRBV4-2 and TRBJ2-5; D is uncertain. The CDR3 has 14 amino acids. Trimming cost V 4 bases and J 5 bases, with 14 bases left between them. Germline V CDR1 and CDR2: LGHNA, YNFKEQ. The CDR3 DNA reads as TGTGCCAGCAGCCTAGAACCGGTTGGGGAGACCCAGTACTTC. Encoded protein: CASSLEPVGETQYF.

The chain couples TRBV27 to TRBJ1-6; D is perhaps TRBD1 (6 bases). Trimming removed 4 bases from V and 4 bases from J, with 17 bases in between. The CDR3 sequence is 17 residues long. Germline loops: CDR1 MNHEY, CDR2 SMNVEV (reference sequence). The CDR3 DNA is TGTGCCAGCAGTTCGCTACTCTACAGGGAATATAATTCACCCCTCCACTTT. It codes for CASSSLLYREYNSPLHF.

The chain couples TRBV29-1 to TRBJ1-2, with D hard to call. CDR1 and CDR2 from the germline V gene are SQVTM and ANQGSEA. CDR3 length: 12 residues. V lost 1 base, J lost 4 bases, and 7 bases lay in between. DNA for the CDR3: TGCAGCGTTGAAGGGTCCGGCTATGGCTACACCTTC. Translated, it gives CSVEGSGYGYTF.

This chain joins TRBV11-2 and TRBJ1-3; D call uncertain. V shed 1 base and J shed 1 base, with 5 bases lying between them. The CDR3 is 14 residues long. Germline V gene lookup returns CDR1 SGHAT and CDR2 FQNNGV. The CDR3 DNA reads TGTGCCAGCAGCTTAGCGGGGTCTGGAAACACCATATATTTT. It yields the protein CASSLAGSGNTIYF.

The rearrangement joins TRBV28 to TRBJ1-1, with D perhaps TRBD1 (6 bases). The CDR3 sequence is 14 residues long. Germline loops: CDR1 MDHEN, CDR2 SYDVKM. V shed 5 bases and J shed 3 bases, with 13 bases lying between them. The DNA for the CDR3 is TGTGCCAGCAGTCAACTGGGACAATACACTGAAGCTTTCTTT. Translating it yields CASSQLGQYTEAFF. The variable domain in full, with the rest retrieved from reference TRBV28 and TRBJ1-1, is DVKVTQSSRYLVKRTGEKVFLECVQDMDHENMFWYRQDPGLGLRLIYFSYDVKMKEKGDIPEGYSVSREKKERFSLILESASTNQTSMYLCASSQLGQYTEAFFGQGTRLTVV.

The chain has TRBV7-2 and TRBJ1-2, with 12 bases that match TRBD1. This CDR3 has 15 amino acids. Looked up from germline, CDR1 is SGHTA and CDR2 is FQGNSA. V lost 2 bases to trimming and J lost 7 bases; unmatched junction nucleotides: 5. The CDR3 DNA is TGTGCCAGCAGCTTATTGGGACAGGGGGCGAGTGGCTACACCTTC. Its protein is CASSLLGQGASGYTF.

This clone was recorded a few times. The chain links TRBV6-1 to TRBJ1-6; D is uncertain. Per the germline V gene, CDR1 is MNHNS and CDR2 is SASEGT. The CDR3 runs to 18 residues. V was shortened by 3 bases and J by 6 bases, with 21 bases between the two germline ends. CDR3 nucleotides: TGTGCCAGCAGTGACCCCCTCAGCGGGTACGGACTTAATTCACCCCTCCACTTT. Residues: CASSDPLSGYGLNSPLHF.

This clone was detected only a few times. The CDR3 loop reads CASSGGPYEQYF. The CDR3 DNA reads as TGTGCCAGCAGCGGCGGGCCCTACGAGCAGTACTTC. This sequence joins TRBV6-5 and TRBJ2-7, with a tentative D call TRBD2 (5 bases). This CDR3 region has 12 residues. The V and J ends lost 6 bases and 2 bases respectively, with 8 bases between them. Germline CDR1 MNHEY, CDR2 SVGAGI.

The rearrangement joins TRBV2 to TRBJ2-7, with D unresolved. The germline V gene encodes CDR1 SNHLY and CDR2 FYNNEI. The V gene lost 9 bases and the J gene lost 6 bases, with 12 bases spanning the gap. The CDR3 loop spans 11 amino acids. The CDR3, as DNA: TGTGCCAGGTACAAGGGCAGCGAGCAGTACTTC. This codes for CARYKGSEQYF.

The chain employs TRBV11-3 and TRBJ2-7; D gene ambiguous. V lost 2 bases to trimming and J lost 4 bases, with 6 bases between them. The CDR3 length is 12 residues. Germline assignment: CDR1 SGHNT and CDR2 YENEEA. The CDR3 sequence is CASSLNLYEQYF. The CDR3 DNA reads TGTGCCAGCAGCTTAAACCTTTACGAGCAGTACTTC.

The chain links TRBV6-6 to TRBJ1-3, with TRBD1 identical over 7 bases. This CDR3 comprises 16 residues. Germline loops: CDR1 MNHNY, CDR2 SVGAGI (reference sequence). V was clipped by 2 bases and J by 1 base; unmatched bases: 5. The CDR3 loop reads CASSYPGTASGNTIYF. In DNA form, the CDR3 reads TGTGCCAGCAGTTACCCCGGGACAGCATCTGGAAACACCATATATTTT.

V and J are TRBV28 and TRBJ1-6; D is undetermined. Per the germline V gene, CDR1 is MDHEN and CDR2 is SYDVKM. V was shortened by 2 bases and J by 3 bases, with 11 bases between the two germline ends. The CDR3 extends over 16 amino acids. The CDR3 region is CASSLNREGYNSPLHF. In nucleotides, the CDR3 is TGTGCCAGCAGTTTAAATAGGGAAGGCTATAATTCACCCCTCCACTTT.

The table lists this clone with a count of one. The chain is built from TRBV27 and TRBJ2-3, with D unclear. Trimming took off 8 bases at V and 4 bases at J, with 16 bases between the two ends. The CDR3 length is 14 residues. Per germline, CDR1 MNHEY and CDR2 SMNVEV (reference sequence). In DNA form, the CDR3 reads TGTGCCAGCCGCAAAGGGTTCTCGGCAGATACGCAGTATTTT. This encodes CASRKGFSADTQYF.

The V gene is TRBV6-4, the J gene TRBJ1-6, with D possibly TRBD1 on 5 matching bases. The ends were cut back, 3 bases at V and 7 bases at J, with 22 bases in the middle. CDR3 length: 18 residues. Germline V gene lookup returns CDR1 MRHNA and CDR2 SNTAGT. CDR3: CASSDGAVRRRGNSPLHF. For the CDR3, the DNA is TGTGCCAGCAGTGATGGGGCGGTCAGACGGCGGGGGAATTCACCCCTCCACTTT.

The J gene is TRBJ2-5, the V gene TRBV6-5; D is perhaps TRBD2 (6 bases). Looked up from germline, CDR1 is MNHEY and CDR2 is SVGAGI. The CDR3 is made up of 12 amino acids. Trimming left V 2 bases short and J 5 bases short, with 6 bases between. This chain's CDR3 is CASSYAGETQYF. In nucleotides, the CDR3 is TGTGCCAGCAGTTACGCGGGGGAGACCCAGTACTTC.

In its sample, this clone was seen once. The chain has TRBV19 and TRBJ2-5; TRBD1 matches 10 bases. The CDR3 loop spans 17 amino acids. The germline V gene has CDR1 LNHDA and CDR2 SQIVND (reference sequence). V shed 2 bases, J shed 5 bases, and the junction held 11 bases outside the gene matches. The CDR3, as DNA: TGTGCCAGTAGTATAAACCGGGACAGGGGCATCGGGGAGACCCAGTACTTC. It translates to CASSINRDRGIGETQYF.

The chain recombines TRBV5-1 with TRBJ2-1; D gene unclear. V dropped 2 bases and J dropped 8 bases, with 8 bases sitting between them. Germline V gene lookup returns CDR1 SGHRS and CDR2 YFSETQ. This CDR3 region has 12 residues. In nucleotides, the CDR3 is TGCGCCAGCAGCTTAACTACGGATGAGCAGTTCTTC. This translates into CASSLTTDEQFF.

This chain uses TRBV4-1 with TRBJ2-7; 10 bases align to TRBD1. The CDR3 runs 14 residues. Germline-derived CDR1 and CDR2 are MGHRA and YSYEKL. The V and J ends lost 5 bases and 2 bases, in that order; junction bases with no gene match: 3. CDR3 DNA sequence: TGCGCCAGCAGCACCGGGACAGGGGCCTACGAGCAGTACTTC. Translating it yields CASSTGTGAYEQYF.